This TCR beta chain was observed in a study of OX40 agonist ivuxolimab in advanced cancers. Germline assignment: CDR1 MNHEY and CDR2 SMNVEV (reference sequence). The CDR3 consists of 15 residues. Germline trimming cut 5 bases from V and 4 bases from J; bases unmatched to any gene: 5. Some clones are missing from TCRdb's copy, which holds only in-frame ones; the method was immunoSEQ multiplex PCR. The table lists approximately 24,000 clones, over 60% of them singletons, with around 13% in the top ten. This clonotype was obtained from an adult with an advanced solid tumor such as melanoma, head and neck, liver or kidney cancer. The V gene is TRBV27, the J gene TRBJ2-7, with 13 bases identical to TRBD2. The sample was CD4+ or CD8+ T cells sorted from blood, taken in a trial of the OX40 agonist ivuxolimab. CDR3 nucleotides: TGTGCCAGCAGTCCGGGGACTAGCGGGGAATACGAGCAGTACTTC. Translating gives CASSPGTSGEYEQYF.